The entry that follows covers one TCR beta chain sequence. What it binds is not known. This specimen belongs to a study of breast tumors, draining lymph nodes, adjacent tissues. MiXCR was run by TCRdb on the multiplex PCR reads, yielding one entry per CDR3 protein. The sample lists about 110,000 distinct CDR3 sequences, 30% seen once, with approximately 5% in the top ten. Study-level findings and limits: Tumors had less TCR diversity than lymph nodes, more than nontumor tissue. That most tumor T cells come from lymph nodes remained unproven. Luminal-like breast cancer showed significantly greater tumor-nontumor repertoire similarity than basal-like breast cancer did. Findings are consistent with lymph node origin and intratumoral expansion of most tumor T cells.

Samples came from axillary lymph nodes draining the breast cancer. This TCR derives from a female donor with breast cancer. Some clones in this sample may be carry-over from other donors' samples. Source material: axillary lymph node tissue.

In DNA, the CDR3 is TGCAGTGCTAGTGGGGGGACAGGAAACACCATATATTTT. Encoded protein: CSASGGTGNTIYF. The chain employs TRBV20-1 and TRBJ1-3; TRBD1 is a possible D gene (6 bases). Germline-derived CDR1 and CDR2 are DFQATT and SNEGSKA (reference sequence). This CDR3 region has 13 residues. Trimming took off 3 bases at V and 4 bases at J, with 10 bases between the two ends.